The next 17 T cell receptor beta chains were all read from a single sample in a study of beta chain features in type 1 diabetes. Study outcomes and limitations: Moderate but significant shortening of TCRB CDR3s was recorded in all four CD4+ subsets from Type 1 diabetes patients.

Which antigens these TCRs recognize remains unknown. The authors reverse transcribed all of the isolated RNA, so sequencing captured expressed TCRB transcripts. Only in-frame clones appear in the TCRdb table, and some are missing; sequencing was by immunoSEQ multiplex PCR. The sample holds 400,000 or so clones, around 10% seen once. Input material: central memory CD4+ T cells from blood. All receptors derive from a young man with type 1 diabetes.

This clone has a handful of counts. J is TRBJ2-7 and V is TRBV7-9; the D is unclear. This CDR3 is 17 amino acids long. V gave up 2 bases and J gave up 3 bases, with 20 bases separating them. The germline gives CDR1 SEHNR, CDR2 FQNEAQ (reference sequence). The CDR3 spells CASSLLITGSRIYEQYF. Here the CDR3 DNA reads TGTGCCAGCAGCTTATTGATAACTGGATCCCGGATCTACGAGCAGTACTTC.

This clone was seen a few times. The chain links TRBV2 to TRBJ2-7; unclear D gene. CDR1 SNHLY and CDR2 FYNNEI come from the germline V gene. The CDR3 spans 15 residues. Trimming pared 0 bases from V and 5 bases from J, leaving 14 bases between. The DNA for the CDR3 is TGTGCCAGCAGTGAAGCTCTTATCCTAAGGGACGAGCAGTACTTC. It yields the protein CASSEALILRDEQYF.

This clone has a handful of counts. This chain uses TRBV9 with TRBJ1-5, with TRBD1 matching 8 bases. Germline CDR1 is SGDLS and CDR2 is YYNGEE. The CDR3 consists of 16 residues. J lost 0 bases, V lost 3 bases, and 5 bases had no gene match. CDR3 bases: TGTGCCAGCAGCGGTGGGACAGGCTATAGCAATCAGCCCCAGCATTTT. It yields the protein CASSGGTGYSNQPQHF. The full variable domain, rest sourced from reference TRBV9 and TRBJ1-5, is DSGVTQTPKHLITATGQRVTLRCSPRSGDLSVYWYQQSLDQGLQFLIQYYNGEERAKGNILERFSAQQFPDLHSELNLSSLELGDSALYFCASSGGTGYSNQPQHFGDGTRLSIL.

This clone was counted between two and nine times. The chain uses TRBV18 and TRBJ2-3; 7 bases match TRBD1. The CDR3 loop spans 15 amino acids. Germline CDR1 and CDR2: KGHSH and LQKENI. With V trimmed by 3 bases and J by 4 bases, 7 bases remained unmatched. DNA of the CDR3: TGTGCCAGCTCACCGCGACAGGGTAGCCCAGATACGCAGTATTTT. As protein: CASSPRQGSPDTQYF. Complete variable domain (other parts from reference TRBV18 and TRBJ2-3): NAGVMQNPRHLVRRRGQEARLRCSPMKGHSHVYWYRQLPEEGLKFMVYLQKENIIDESGMPKERFSAEFPKEGPSILRIQQVVRGDSAAYFCASSPRQGSPDTQYFGPGTRLTVL.

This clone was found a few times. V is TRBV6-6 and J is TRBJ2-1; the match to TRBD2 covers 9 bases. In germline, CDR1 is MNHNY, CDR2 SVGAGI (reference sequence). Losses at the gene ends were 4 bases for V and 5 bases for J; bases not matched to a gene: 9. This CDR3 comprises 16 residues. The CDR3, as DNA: TGTGCCAGCAGTTCCGGTAGCGGGAGAGGTAACAATGAGCAGTTCTTC. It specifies CASSSGSGRGNNEQFF.

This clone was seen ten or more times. CDR3 sequence (DNA): TGTGCCAGCCAGCCCACTAGCGCCCGCACAGATACGCAGTATTTT. This sequence encodes CASQPTSARTDTQYF. V and J are TRBV5-4 and TRBJ2-3, with 7 bases fitting TRBD2. CDR3 length: 15 amino acids. The germline gives CDR1 SGHNT, CDR2 YYREEE (reference sequence). V shed 7 bases and J 1 base; nucleotides not matched to a gene: 9.

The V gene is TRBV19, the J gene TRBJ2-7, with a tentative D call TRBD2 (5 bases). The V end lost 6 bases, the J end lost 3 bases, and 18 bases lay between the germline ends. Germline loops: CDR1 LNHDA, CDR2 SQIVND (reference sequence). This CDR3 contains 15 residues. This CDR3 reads CASRDEGTDLYEQYF. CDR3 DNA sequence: TGTGCCAGTAGAGATGAGGGCACGGACCTCTACGAGCAGTACTTC.

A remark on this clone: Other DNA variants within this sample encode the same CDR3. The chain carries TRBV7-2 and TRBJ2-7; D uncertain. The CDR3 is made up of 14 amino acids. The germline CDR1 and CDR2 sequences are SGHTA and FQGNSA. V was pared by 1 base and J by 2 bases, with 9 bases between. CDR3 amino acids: CASSLGTPPYEQYF. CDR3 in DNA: TGTGCCAGCAGCTTAGGAACACCTCCCTACGAGCAGTACTTC.

The CDR3 DNA is TGTGCCAGCAGCCAAACGATCGGAGTTGAAGCTTTCTTT. The encoded protein is CASSQTIGVEAFF. The rearrangement joins TRBV14 to TRBJ1-1; D not certain. This CDR3 region has 13 residues. Germline V CDR1 and CDR2: SGHDN, FVKESK. The V end was cut by 2 bases, the J end by 7 bases, with 11 bases between.

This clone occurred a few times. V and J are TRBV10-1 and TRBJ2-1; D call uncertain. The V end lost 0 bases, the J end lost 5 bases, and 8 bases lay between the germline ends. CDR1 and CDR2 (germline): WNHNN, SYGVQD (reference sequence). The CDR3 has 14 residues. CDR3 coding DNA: TGCGCCAGCAGTGAGTCTGACGGAGACAATGAGCAGTTCTTC. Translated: CASSESDGDNEQFF.

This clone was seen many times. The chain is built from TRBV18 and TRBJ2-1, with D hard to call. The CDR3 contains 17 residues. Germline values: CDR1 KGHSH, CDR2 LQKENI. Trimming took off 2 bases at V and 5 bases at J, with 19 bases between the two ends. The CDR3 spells CASSPGRSNSHNNEQFF. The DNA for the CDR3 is TGTGCCAGCTCACCAGGGCGGAGTAACAGCCACAACAATGAGCAGTTCTTC.

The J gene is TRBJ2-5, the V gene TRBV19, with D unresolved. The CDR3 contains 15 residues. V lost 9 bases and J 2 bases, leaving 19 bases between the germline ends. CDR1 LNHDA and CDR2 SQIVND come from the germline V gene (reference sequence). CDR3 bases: TGTGCCAGCCAGCCCCTGTTCTCGCGGCAAGAGACCCAGTACTTC. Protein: CASQPLFSRQETQYF.

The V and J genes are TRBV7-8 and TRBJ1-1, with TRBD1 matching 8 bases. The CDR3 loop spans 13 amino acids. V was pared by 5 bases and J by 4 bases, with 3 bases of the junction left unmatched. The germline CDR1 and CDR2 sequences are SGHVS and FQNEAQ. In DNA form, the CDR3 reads TGTGCCAGCAGCCGGACAGGGCGCACTGAAGCTTTCTTT. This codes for CASSRTGRTEAFF.

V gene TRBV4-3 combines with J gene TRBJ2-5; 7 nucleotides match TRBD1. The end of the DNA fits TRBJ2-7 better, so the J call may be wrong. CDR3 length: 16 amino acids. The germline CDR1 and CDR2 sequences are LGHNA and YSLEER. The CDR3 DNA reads TGCGCCAGCAGCCGCAACTCGGGGACAGACTTCTACGAGCAGTACTTC. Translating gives CASSRNSGTDFYEQYF.

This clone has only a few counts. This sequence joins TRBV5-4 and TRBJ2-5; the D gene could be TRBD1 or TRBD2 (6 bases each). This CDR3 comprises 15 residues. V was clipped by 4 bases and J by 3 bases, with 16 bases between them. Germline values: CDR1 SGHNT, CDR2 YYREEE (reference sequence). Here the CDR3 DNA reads TGTGCCAGCAGCCCTGACGGGGGCCGAAAAGAGACCCAGTACTTC. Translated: CASSPDGGRKETQYF.

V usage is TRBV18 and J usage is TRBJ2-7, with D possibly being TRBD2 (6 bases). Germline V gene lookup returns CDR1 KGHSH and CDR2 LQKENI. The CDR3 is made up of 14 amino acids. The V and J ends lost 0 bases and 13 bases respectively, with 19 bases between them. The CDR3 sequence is CASSPPTGLRSVYF. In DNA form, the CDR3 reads TGTGCCAGCTCACCACCCACGGGACTCCGGTCTGTATACTTC.

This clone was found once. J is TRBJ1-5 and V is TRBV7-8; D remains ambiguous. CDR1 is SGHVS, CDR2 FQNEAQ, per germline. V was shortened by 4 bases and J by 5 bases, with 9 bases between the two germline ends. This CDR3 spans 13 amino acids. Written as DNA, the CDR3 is TGTGCCAGCAGCTCCCAGGAGTATCAGCCCCAGCATTTT. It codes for CASSSQEYQPQHF.